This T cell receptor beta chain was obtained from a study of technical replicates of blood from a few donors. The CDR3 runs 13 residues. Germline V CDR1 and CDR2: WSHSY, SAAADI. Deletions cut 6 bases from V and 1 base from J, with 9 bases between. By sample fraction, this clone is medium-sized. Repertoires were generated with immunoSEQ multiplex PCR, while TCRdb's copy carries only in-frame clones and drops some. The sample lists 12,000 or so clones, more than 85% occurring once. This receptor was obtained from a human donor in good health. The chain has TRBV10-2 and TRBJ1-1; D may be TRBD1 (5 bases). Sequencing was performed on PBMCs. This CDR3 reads CASRQAPNTEAFF. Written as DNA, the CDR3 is TGCGCCAGCAGACAGGCCCCGAACACTGAAGCTTTCTTT.